The TCR beta chain under discussion was sequenced for a study of T-cell memory formation after mild COVID-19. Overall study context: Largely donor-specific sequence clusters came from two donors.

Many counts were recorded for this clonotype. From 5'RACE with constant-segment primers came TCR alpha and TCR beta cDNA libraries that carried sample barcodes and UMIs. TCRdb redid the calling of the 5' RACE reads with MiXCR, one entry per CDR3 protein. The sample lists about 210,000 distinct CDR3 sequences; 8% to 11% were seen once. The CDR3 is 14 amino acids. Germline V lookup: CDR1 SGHRS, CDR2 YFSETQ. V was trimmed by 5 bases and J by 2 bases, leaving 12 bases between them. This chain joins TRBV5-1 and TRBJ2-3; D is undetermined. Sequenced: PBMCs or a T cell subset sorted from them (not recorded which). This clonotype was obtained from a young man who had mild COVID-19 (a few samples of this study predate the infection). Cell type and time point are not known. DNA for the CDR3: TGCGCCAGCAGAGGCCCGGGTACCACAGATACGCAGTATTTT. Its protein product is CASRGPGTTDTQYF.